Listed below are T cell receptor beta chains from one sample, sequenced in a study of blood T cell repertoires in COVID-19. Sequencing used immunoSEQ multiplex PCR; TCRdb keeps in-frame clones, though not all of them. In the table there are some 370,000 clones, around 89% of which are singletons. The sample taken for sequencing was peripheral blood. The receptors come from a young man with active or convalescent COVID-19. Each CDR3 is given with its conserved first and last residue. The D gene is left open where the match is weak. Clone size is not always given. Where it is, it says once, few, many or a class for expanded clones.

TRBV6-1	TRBJ2-2	-	-	TGTGCCAGCAGTGGCCAGGGGGGATTCTGGGACACCGGGGAGCTGTTTTTT	CASSGQGGFWDTGELFF
TRBV6-1	TRBJ1-1	-	-	TGTGCCAGCAGTGAGGGCCGAAACCTGAACACTGAAGCTTTCTTT	CASSEGRNLNTEAFF
TRBV7-9	TRBJ2-5	-	-	TGTGCCAGCAGCTTGGTCGGGGGGCTACAAGAGACCCAGTACTTC	CASSLVGGLQETQYF
TRBV7-2	TRBJ1-6	-	TRBD1	TGTGCCAGCAGCTTCCGGGACAGGGTTTCACCCCTCCACTTT	CASSFRDRVSPLHF
TRBV6-4	TRBJ1-2	-	-	TGTGCCAGCAGTGACTCGAATAGGGGGGGAAGCTATGGCTACACCTTC	CASSDSNRGGSYGYTF
TRBV7-9	TRBJ1-2	once	-	TGTGCCAGCAGCTTACTGGGGGGGCTCAACGGCTATGGCTACACCTTC	CASSLLGGLNGYGYTF
TRBV6-5	TRBJ2-7	-	TRBD2	TGTGCCAGCAGTCCCCAAGCGGGAACCTACGAGCAGTACTTC	CASSPQAGTYEQYF
TRBV29-1	TRBJ1-4	few	TRBD1	TGCAGCGCAGGGACAGGAGGTGAAAAACTGTTTTTT	CSAGTGGEKLFF
TRBV6-6	TRBJ2-7	-	-	TGTGCCAGCACCGACGCGGACAGCACCTACGAGCAGTACTTC	CASTDADSTYEQYF
TRBV6-2/TRBV6-3	TRBJ2-1	-	TRBD2	TGTGCCAGCAGTTACTCGATTAGCGGGGGTCGCACCTACAATGAGCAGTTCTTC	CASSYSISGGRTYNEQFF
TRBV7-2	TRBJ1-2	-	-	TGTGCCAGCAGCTTAGCGGCAGGGTCTTATGGCTACACCTTC	CASSLAAGSYGYTF
TRBV18	TRBJ1-6	-	-	TGTGCCAGCTCAAGGGGACAAAACCAGAATTCACCCCTCCACTTT	CASSRGQNQNSPLHF
TRBV29-1	TRBJ2-7	once	-	TGCAGCGCCGGGTCTACCTCCTACGAGCAGTACTTC	CSAGSTSYEQYF
TRBV27	TRBJ1-5	-	TRBD1	TGTGCCAGCAGCCCAAGACAGGGTAGCAATCAGCCCCAGCATTTT	CASSPRQGSNQPQHF
TRBV27	TRBJ2-1	-	-	TGTGCCAGCAGTTTGTCCCCGTTCCATGAGCAGTTCTTC	CASSLSPFHEQFF
TRBV18	TRBJ2-5	-	-	TGTGCCAGCTCACCACTTCAGGGGAGGGGTAAAAACGTCGAAGAGACCCAGTACTTC	CASSPLQGRGKNVEETQYF
TRBV28	TRBJ1-4	-	-	TGTGCCAGCAGACTTACAGGGTTTGGGCGCCTTTTGGGGTCTAATGAAAAACTGTTTTTT	CASRLTGFGRLLGSNEKLFF
TRBV6-5	TRBJ1-2	-	-	TGTGCCACATCGCGGGGGACCCCCTATGGCTACACCTTC	CATSRGTPYGYTF
TRBV3-1/TRBV3-2	TRBJ2-1	-	TRBD2	TGTGCCAGCAGCCAGTCCGGGACTAGCGGGGCTGAGCAGTTCTTC	CASSQSGTSGAEQFF
TRBV4-1	TRBJ2-7	-	TRBD1	TGCGCCAGCAGCCAAGATAGAGGACAGGGTATGAGCGAGCAGTACTTC	CASSQDRGQGMSEQYF
TRBV15	TRBJ2-5	-	-	TGTGCCACCGGCGGGGTCAGAACCAGAGAGACCCAGTACTTC	CATGGVRTRETQYF
TRBV28	TRBJ1-4	-	TRBD1	TGTGCCAGCAGTTCGACAGGGGGTGTTGAAAAACTGTTTTTT	CASSSTGGVEKLFF
TRBV6-5	TRBJ1-1	-	-	TGTGCCAGCAGTAACCAGATACCGCCTGAAGCTTTCTTT	CASSNQIPPEAFF
TRBV4-2	TRBJ2-7	-	TRBD1	TGTGCCAGCAGCCTGGACAGGTCCGCCTACGAGCAGTACTTC	CASSLDRSAYEQYF
TRBV4-1	TRBJ1-2	-	TRBD1	TGCGCCAGCAGCCAAGGCGGGACAGGAGGGTATGGCTACACCTTC	CASSQGGTGGYGYTF
TRBV6-5	TRBJ1-2	-	-	TGTGCCAGCAGTTACTCGGGCAGAAGTAATGGCTACACCTTC	CASSYSGRSNGYTF
TRBV6-2/TRBV6-3	TRBJ2-3	-	TRBD1	TGTGCCAGCAGTTCTACAGGGGGAAGGACAGATACGCAGTATTTT	CASSSTGGRTDTQYF
TRBV9	TRBJ2-3	-	TRBD2	TGTGCCAGCAGCCGCGGACTAGCGGGAGCGGGAGATACGCAGTATTTT	CASSRGLAGAGDTQYF
TRBV7-3	TRBJ1-2	once	TRBD1	TGTGCCAGCAGCCCGAGTACCGGGACAGGGCACTATGGCTACACCTTC	CASSPSTGTGHYGYTF
TRBV2	TRBJ2-3	-	-	TGTGCCACCCCATTACGACCCCGGGAGTTTCTAGATACGCAGTATTTT	CATPLRPREFLDTQYF
TRBV2	TRBJ1-2	few	TRBD1	TGTGCCAGCAGTGAGGGGCTAACAGGGGGTTTTGGCTACACCTTC	CASSEGLTGGFGYTF
TRBV15	TRBJ2-7	-	TRBD2	TGTGCCACCAGCAGTTTGCTAGCGGGGGCCTACGAGCAGTACTTC	CATSSLLAGAYEQYF